Listed here are 9 T cell receptor beta chains from one sample, sequenced in a study of blood T cell repertoires in COVID-19. This table comes from immunoSEQ multiplex PCR, and its TCRdb copy is limited to in-frame clones, with some not included. The table includes about 120,000 clones, approximately 87% detected once. The sequenced sample was peripheral blood. The receptors shown here come from a man in his sixties or seventies who had recovered from COVID-19.

This clone was recorded only once. The J gene is TRBJ2-7, the V gene TRBV6-5, with no clear D. Germline V gene sequence: CDR1 MNHEY, CDR2 SVGAGI. Trimming pared 6 bases from V and 6 bases from J, leaving 15 bases between. The CDR3 covers 13 residues. The CDR3, as DNA: TGTGCCAGCAGCCGAGATTTGACGGGCGAGCAGTACTTC. Encoded protein: CASSRDLTGEQYF.

This clone was seen a handful of times. This rearrangement joins TRBV6-1 to TRBJ1-2; TRBD1 agrees at 7 bases. The V gene's germline CDR1 is MNHNS and CDR2 SASEGT. Losses at the gene ends were 2 bases for V and 0 bases for J; bases not matched to a gene: 3. This CDR3 is 15 amino acids long. The DNA of the CDR3 is TGTGCCAGCAGTGAATATACAGGGGCTAACTATGGCTACACCTTC. Amino acid sequence: CASSEYTGANYGYTF.

The rearrangement uses TRBV29-1 and TRBJ1-5, with TRBD1 identical over 7 bases. J lost 4 bases, V lost 7 bases, and 4 bases had no gene match. CDR3 length: 12 residues. Germline V gives CDR1 SQVTM, CDR2 ANQGSEA. CDR3: CSAKGANQPQHF. The CDR3 region has the DNA TGCAGCGCCAAGGGGGCGAATCAGCCCCAGCATTTT.

The chain is built from TRBV18 and TRBJ2-1; the D gene is possibly TRBD1 (6 bases). The germline V and J ends were trimmed by 1 base and 9 bases, with 16 bases remaining between them. This CDR3 has 15 amino acids. CDR1 and CDR2 (germline): KGHSH, LQKENI. CDR3 DNA sequence: TGTGCCAGCTCACCACTTGCAGGGGCCCCCGGTGAGCAGTTCTTC. Protein: CASSPLAGAPGEQFF.

The chain recombines TRBV5-6 with TRBJ1-2; D gene unclear. Trimming removed 0 bases at V and 8 bases at J, with 17 bases between. This CDR3 spans 15 amino acids. Germline V gene lookup returns CDR1 SGHDT and CDR2 YYEEEE. For the CDR3, the DNA is TGTGCCAGCAGCTTGGAGTACCGATCCATCGGGGGCTACACCTTC. This codes for CASSLEYRSIGGYTF.

The V call is TRBV28, the J call TRBJ2-1; D is possibly TRBD1 (6 bases). The germline V gene has CDR1 MDHEN and CDR2 SYDVKM. The germline V and J ends were trimmed by 3 bases and 4 bases, with 10 bases remaining between them. The CDR3 runs to 14 residues. The CDR3 loop is CASSFLGTYNEQFF. Written as DNA, the CDR3 is TGTGCCAGCAGTTTTTTGGGGACATACAATGAGCAGTTCTTC.

The chain combines TRBV5-1 with TRBJ1-6, with TRBD1 as a possible D gene (6 bases). Trimming cost V 4 bases and J 7 bases, with 15 bases left between them. The CDR3 totals 15 residues. The germline CDR1 and CDR2 sequences are SGHRS and YFSETQ. CDR3: CASSQDGDTNSPLHF. The CDR3 DNA sequence: TGCGCCAGCAGCCAGGACGGGGACACAAATTCACCCCTCCACTTT.

In the case of this clone: At the DNA level, this CDR3 is encoded by other sequences in the same sample as well. This chain uses TRBV18 with TRBJ2-1; D is uncertain. Germline assignment: CDR1 KGHSH and CDR2 LQKENI. The CDR3 runs 14 residues. V was cut by 2 bases and J by 1 base, with 6 bases left in between. The CDR3 coding sequence is TGTGCCAGCTCACCAACCAGGTCCTACAATGAGCAGTTCTTC. This encodes CASSPTRSYNEQFF.

V is TRBV2 and J is TRBJ2-2; D may be TRBD1 (5 bases). The V gene lost 10 bases and the J gene lost 8 bases, with 14 bases spanning the gap. The V gene's germline CDR1 is SNHLY and CDR2 FYNNEI. This CDR3 region has 12 residues. The CDR3 region is CATLGDGGELFF. CDR3 nucleotide sequence: TGTGCCACCTTAGGGGATGGAGGGGAGCTGTTTTTT.